A selection of T cell receptor beta chains follows, all from one sample in a study of blood T cell repertoires in COVID-19. Libraries were prepared by immunoSEQ multiplex PCR; TCRdb keeps only in-frame clonotypes and omits some of them. The sample lists fewer than 300,000 clones, approximately 90% occurring once. What was sequenced was PBMCs or T cells enriched from blood (not recorded which). These receptors originate from a man in his forties who had recovered from COVID-19. Both conserved end residues are part of each CDR3. Fields, in order: D gene, clone size, V gene, J gene, CDR3 protein, CDR3 DNA. A D gene is named only where the DNA matches it firmly. Where a row states a size, it is once, few, many or the class of an expanded clone; other rows omit it.

NA,NA,TRBV6-1,TRBJ1-5,CASTEGGVYSNQPQHF,TGTGCCAGCACTGAGGGGGGGGTTTATAGCAATCAGCCCCAGCATTTT
TRBD2,NA,TRBV24-1,TRBJ2-2,CATSTLAGGAPTGELFF,TGTGCCACCAGTACACTAGCGGGAGGGGCTCCCACCGGGGAGCTGTTTTTT
NA,NA,TRBV11-2,TRBJ2-3,CASRRASTDTQYF,TGTGCCAGCAGGCGAGCAAGCACAGATACGCAGTATTTT
NA,NA,TRBV12-5,TRBJ2-4,CASGLVLTTGAKNIQYF,TGTGCTAGTGGTTTGGTACTGACGACAGGAGCCAAAAACATTCAGTACTTC
TRBD2,NA,TRBV6-5,TRBJ2-5,CASSYATSGMGTQYF,TGTGCCAGCAGTTACGCGACTAGCGGGATGGGGACCCAGTACTTC
NA,NA,TRBV19,TRBJ1-2,CASTQNEAPYGYTF,TGTGCCAGTACCCAAAATGAGGCCCCCTATGGCTACACCTTC
NA,few,TRBV2,TRBJ1-1,CASSEPGQRFVNTEAFF,TGTGCCAGCAGTGAACCGGGACAACGATTTGTGAACACTGAAGCTTTCTTT
NA,NA,TRBV7-8,TRBJ1-1,CASSLVYDRLATEAFF,TGTGCCAGCAGCTTAGTTTACGACAGGTTGGCCACTGAAGCTTTCTTT
NA,NA,TRBV19,TRBJ1-2,CASSSGDGYTF,TGTGCCAGTAGTTCAGGGGATGGCTACACCTTC
TRBD2,NA,TRBV5-4,TRBJ2-7,CASSPPPRVAGGRYEQYF,TGTGCCAGCAGCCCCCCCCCTAGAGTAGCGGGAGGGCGTTACGAGCAGTACTTC